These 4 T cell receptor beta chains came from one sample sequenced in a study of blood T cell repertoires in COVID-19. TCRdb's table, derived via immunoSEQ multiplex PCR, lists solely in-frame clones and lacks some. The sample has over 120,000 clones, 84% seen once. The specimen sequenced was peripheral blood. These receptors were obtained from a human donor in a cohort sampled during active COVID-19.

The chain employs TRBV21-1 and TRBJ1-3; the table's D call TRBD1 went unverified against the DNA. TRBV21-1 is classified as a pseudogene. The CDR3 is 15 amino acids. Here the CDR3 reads CASSLRQGAGNTIYF. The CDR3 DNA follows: TGTGCCAGCAGCCTACGACAGGGGGCTGGAAACACCATATATTTT.

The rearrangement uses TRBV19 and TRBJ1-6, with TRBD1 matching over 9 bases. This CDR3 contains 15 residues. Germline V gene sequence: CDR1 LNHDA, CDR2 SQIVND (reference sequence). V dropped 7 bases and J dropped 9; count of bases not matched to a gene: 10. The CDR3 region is CASTTGGQGSSPLHF. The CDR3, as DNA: TGTGCCAGTACTACTGGGGGACAGGGATCTTCACCCCTCCACTTT.

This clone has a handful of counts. The CDR3 reads CASSLGGRGSGRRTDTQYF. As DNA, the CDR3 is TGTGCCAGCAGCTTAGGTGGCCGGGGGAGCGGAAGAAGGACAGATACGCAGTATTTT. The genes are TRBV7-9 and TRBJ2-3; possibly TRBD2 for D (6 bases). The CDR3 runs to 19 residues. The V end was cut by 1 base, the J end by 3 bases, with 23 bases between. Germline CDR1 is SEHNR and CDR2 is FQNEAQ (reference sequence).

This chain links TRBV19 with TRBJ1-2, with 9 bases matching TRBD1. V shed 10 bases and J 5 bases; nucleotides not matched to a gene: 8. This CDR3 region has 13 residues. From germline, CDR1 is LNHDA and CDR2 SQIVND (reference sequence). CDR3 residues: CAINDRGNYGYTF. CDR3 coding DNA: TGTGCCATCAACGACAGGGGGAATTATGGCTACACCTTC.